These 13 T cell receptor beta chains came from one sample sequenced in a study of early T cells in non-severe SARS-CoV-2 infection. Each CDR3 protein gets one entry after TCRdb re-called the 5' RACE reads with MiXCR. This sample carries about 90,000 distinct CDR3 sequences, about 12% of them seen once, and the ten largest clones take about 4.6%. Specimen: whole blood, collected at baseline. The source is an adult who was a healthcare worker with PCR-confirmed SARS-CoV-2 infection or an uninfected control (not recorded which).

CDR3 residues: CASSSSPGNQNYGYTF. In DNA form, the CDR3 reads TGTGCCAGCAGTTCCTCTCCCGGGAACCAAAACTATGGCTACACCTTC. The chain recombines TRBV27 with TRBJ1-2, with unresolved D. This CDR3 spans 16 amino acids. The ends were cut back, 4 bases at V and 2 bases at J, with 17 bases in the middle. Germline lookup yields CDR1 MNHEY and CDR2 SMNVEV (reference sequence).

This clonotype has just a few counts. The chain recombines TRBV10-3 with TRBJ1-1; D might be TRBD1 (5 bases). The V end was cut by 3 bases, the J end by 1 base, with 6 bases between. The germline CDR1 and CDR2 sequences are ENHRY and SYGVKD. CDR3 length: 13 amino acids. CDR3 DNA: TGTGCCATCAGTGAAGGGGAGAACACTGAAGCTTTCTTT. Protein product: CAISEGENTEAFF.

This clonotype has just a few counts. The gene calls are TRBV28 and TRBJ1-5; D is possibly TRBD1 (6 bases). Looked up from germline, CDR1 is MDHEN and CDR2 is SYDVKM. The CDR3 loop spans 16 amino acids. V lost 6 bases, J lost 4 bases, and 19 bases lay in between. CDR3 region: CASSPLSGTRNQPQHF. The CDR3 nucleotides are TGTGCCAGCAGCCCGCTATCCGGGACACGTAATCAGCCCCAGCATTTT. Full variable domain (remainder filled in from reference TRBV28 and TRBJ1-5): DVKVTQSSRYLVKRTGEKVFLECVQDMDHENMFWYRQDPGLGLRLIYFSYDVKMKEKGDIPEGYSVSREKKERFSLILESASTNQTSMYLCASSPLSGTRNQPQHFGDGTRLSIL.

This clonotype was seen more than once but under ten times. This chain joins TRBV7-6 and TRBJ1-5; a possible D gene is TRBD1 (5 bases). V was cut by 5 bases and J by 8 bases, with 13 bases left in between. Germline CDR1 SGHVS, CDR2 FNYEAQ. This CDR3 spans 13 amino acids. The CDR3, as DNA: TGTGCCAGCAGCCCGGGGACGGGGGAGCCCCAGCATTTT. Protein sequence: CASSPGTGEPQHF.

Only a few counts were recorded for this clonotype. The chain joins TRBV7-6 to TRBJ1-6, with unresolved D. Germline V gene lookup returns CDR1 SGHVS and CDR2 FNYEAQ. The CDR3 loop spans 15 amino acids. Trimming cost V 2 bases and J 5 bases, with 10 bases left between them. For the CDR3, the DNA is TGTGCCAGCAGCTTAAACGGGCAGCATAATTCACCCCTCCACTTT. Protein: CASSLNGQHNSPLHF.

At least ten counts were recorded for this clonotype. The chain has TRBV11-2 and TRBJ2-2, with D uncertain. The V end lost 0 bases, the J end lost 5 bases, and 4 bases lay between the germline ends. Germline values: CDR1 SGHAT, CDR2 FQNNGV. The CDR3 extends over 13 amino acids. For the CDR3, the DNA is TGTGCCAGCAGCTTAGAAGAGACCGGGGAGCTGTTTTTT. The encoded protein is CASSLEETGELFF.

In its sample, this clonotype was seen a few times. The chain carries TRBV5-5 and TRBJ2-1; 11 bases are a match to TRBD2. The length of the CDR3 is 19 residues. CDR1 and CDR2 from the germline V gene are SGHKS and YYEKEE (reference sequence). The ends lost 0 bases at V and 0 bases at J; junction bases unmatched: 8. This chain's CDR3 is CASSLVWTSGYFSYNEQFF. CDR3 bases: TGTGCCAGCAGCTTGGTCTGGACTAGCGGGTATTTCTCCTACAATGAGCAGTTCTTC.

The chain combines TRBV4-1 with TRBJ2-1; D may be TRBD2 (7 bases). V dropped 0 bases and J dropped 8 bases, with 14 bases sitting between them. This CDR3 has 15 amino acids. Germline values: CDR1 MGHRA, CDR2 YSYEKL. The CDR3 DNA is TGCGCCAGCAGCCAAGAGTGGGGGGGGCGATATGAGCAGTTCTTC. Residues: CASSQEWGGRYEQFF.

This clonotype was seen at least ten times. This chain joins TRBV30 and TRBJ2-7; 7 nucleotides agree with TRBD1. This CDR3 has 14 amino acids. The V and J ends lost 5 bases and 1 base, in that order; junction bases with no gene match: 8. Germline assignment: CDR1 GTSNPN and CDR2 SVGIG (reference sequence). CDR3 amino acids: CAWGGPGQSYEQYF. CDR3 nucleotides: TGTGCCTGGGGGGGCCCGGGACAGTCCTACGAGCAGTACTTC.

This chain joins TRBV29-1 and TRBJ1-1; D ambiguous. The V gene lost 6 bases and the J gene lost 4 bases, with 9 bases spanning the gap. Germline V gene sequence: CDR1 SQVTM, CDR2 ANQGSEA. The CDR3 length is 11 residues. CDR3: CSVGQSTEAFF. The CDR3, as DNA: TGCAGCGTCGGGCAGAGCACTGAAGCTTTCTTT.

This clonotype appeared a few times. The genes are TRBV29-1 and TRBJ1-4; 8 bases line up with TRBD1. In germline, CDR1 is SQVTM, CDR2 ANQGSEA. The CDR3 totals 16 residues. The V and J ends lost 2 bases and 7 bases, in that order; junction bases with no gene match: 12. DNA of the CDR3: TGCAGCGTTGAAAGTCGACAGGGGCCTTCGGGTGAAAAACTGTTTTTT. Its translation: CSVESRQGPSGEKLFF.

The V gene is TRBV20-1, the J gene TRBJ2-7; D not resolved. The germline gives CDR1 DFQATT, CDR2 SNEGSKA (reference sequence). The CDR3 has 14 residues. Trimming removed 6 bases from V and 0 bases from J, with 15 bases in between. This chain's CDR3 is CSAEDRKSSYEQYF. Written as DNA, the CDR3 is TGCAGTGCGGAAGACCGCAAAAGCTCCTACGAGCAGTACTTC.

This clonotype was counted many times. V gene TRBV18 combines with J gene TRBJ2-5, with TRBD1 identical over 10 bases. Trimming at V came to 3 bases and at J to 3 bases, leaving 1 base not matched to a gene. The CDR3 is 14 residues long. Germline loops: CDR1 KGHSH, CDR2 LQKENI. CDR3 DNA sequence: TGTGCCAGCTCACCTGGGACAGGGGAAGAGACCCAGTACTTC. This encodes CASSPGTGEETQYF.